The 14 T cell receptor beta chains below all came from one sample that was sequenced in a study of identical twins. TCRdb re-called the 5' RACE reads through MiXCR, storing one row per CDR3 protein. The sample has 500,000 to 600,000 distinct CDR3 sequences, 22% seen once; the top ten hold about 0.99%. Separately, the same data were catalogued under a study of T cells expressing NK-cell markers.

Sequencing was carried out using CD4+ T cells sorted from blood. These receptors all stem from a woman in her late teens or twenties in good health.

This clonotype was counted only a few times. The chain joins TRBV25-1 to TRBJ1-4; 8 nucleotides line up with TRBD1. V gave up 3 bases and J gave up 7 bases; unmatched junction bases: 7. CDR3 length equals 15 residues. The germline gives CDR1 MGHDK, CDR2 SYGVNS. The chain's CDR3 is CASSDRWTGSEKLFF. The CDR3 DNA sequence: TGTGCCAGCAGTGATCGATGGACAGGGTCTGAAAAACTGTTTTTT.

The chain's CDR3 is CASSFSGVGEKLFF. The CDR3 DNA is TGTGCCAGCAGTTTCTCCGGGGTAGGTGAAAAACTGTTTTTT. V gene TRBV12-3 or TRBV12-4 combines with J gene TRBJ1-4; D is undetermined. V shed 3 bases and J shed 7 bases, with 12 bases lying between them. The CDR3 has 14 residues.

The gene calls are TRBV12-3 or TRBV12-4 and TRBJ2-5, with D possibly matching TRBD1 (5 bases). The CDR3 is made up of 17 amino acids. V lost 6 bases to trimming and J lost 3 bases, with 23 bases between them. The CDR3 nucleotides read TGTGCCAGCAGCCCGGCCCCGAGACACAGGATGGAAGAGACCCAGTACTTC. As protein: CASSPAPRHRMEETQYF.

The chain uses TRBV5-1 and TRBJ2-3; D unclear. The V end was cut by 1 base, the J end by 4 bases, with 13 bases between. CDR1 and CDR2 (germline): SGHRS, YFSETQ. CDR3 size: 15 residues. CDR3 bases: TGCGCCAGCAGCTTGAGCCTAGTCAAGGCAGATACGCAGTATTTT. This encodes CASSLSLVKADTQYF.

The CDR3 loop is CSACSGTVTGELFF. CDR3 nucleotide sequence: TGCAGTGCGTGCTCCGGGACGGTCACCGGGGAGCTGTTTTTT. This chain joins TRBV20-1 and TRBJ2-2; D may be TRBD1 or TRBD2 (5 bases each). The V and J ends lost 6 bases and 4 bases respectively, with 15 bases between them. CDR1 and CDR2 from the germline V gene are DFQATT and SNEGSKA (reference sequence). The CDR3 is 14 residues long.

The chain uses TRBV10-3 and TRBJ2-7; 7 nucleotides line up with TRBD2. CDR1 ENHRY and CDR2 SYGVKD come from the germline V gene. CDR3 length: 14 residues. The ends lost 4 bases at V and 3 bases at J; junction bases unmatched: 6. The CDR3 spells CAISVTAGNYEQYF. For the CDR3, the DNA is TGTGCCATCAGTGTGACAGCGGGAAACTACGAGCAGTACTTC.

This clonotype was seen only a few times. This sequence joins TRBV6-5 and TRBJ2-1, with unresolved D. This CDR3 contains 12 residues. The V and J ends lost 8 bases and 6 bases respectively, with 11 bases between them. Germline values: CDR1 MNHEY, CDR2 SVGAGI. The CDR3 sequence is CASGRRTNEQFF. The CDR3 DNA follows: TGTGCCAGCGGGCGCCGGACCAATGAGCAGTTCTTC.

As DNA, the CDR3 is TGTGCCAGCTCATCAGACAGGGTAGGCGAGCAGTACTTC. Translation gives CASSSDRVGEQYF. This chain uses TRBV18 with TRBJ2-7, with TRBD1 matching 7 bases. Germline V lookup: CDR1 KGHSH, CDR2 LQKENI. CDR3 length: 13 residues. V trimming: 5 bases; J trimming: 6 bases; junction bases outside the gene matches: 7.

This clonotype occurred once. This chain uses TRBV6-5 with TRBJ1-2, with a tentative D call TRBD1 (6 bases). V lost 4 bases to trimming and J lost 7 bases, with 16 bases between them. The CDR3 is 14 residues long. CDR1 and CDR2 from the germline V gene are MNHEY and SVGAGI. The CDR3 DNA reads TGTGCCAGCAGTTCTACAGGGAAATCCTCTGGCTACACCTTC. It translates to CASSSTGKSSGYTF.

This clonotype was observed a few times. This chain uses TRBV12-3 or TRBV12-4 with TRBJ2-3, with no clear D. Trimming took off 6 bases at V and 0 bases at J, with 10 bases between the two ends. The CDR3 has 14 amino acids. The chain's CDR3 is CASRAQPSTDTQYF. CDR3 coding DNA: TGTGCCAGCAGGGCCCAGCCTAGCACAGATACGCAGTATTTT.

The CDR3 sequence is CASSFPGQGTDTQYF. DNA of the CDR3: TGTGCCAGCAGTTTCCCCGGACAGGGCACAGATACGCAGTATTTT. The chain has TRBV28 and TRBJ2-3, with 7 nucleotides matching TRBD1. The junction had 4 bases not matched to a gene; V was cut back by 3 bases and J by 1 base. This CDR3 contains 15 residues. Germline CDR1 is MDHEN and CDR2 is SYDVKM. Filled out from reference TRBV28 and TRBJ2-3, the complete variable domain reads DVKVTQSSRYLVKRTGEKVFLECVQDMDHENMFWYRQDPGLGLRLIYFSYDVKMKEKGDIPEGYSVSREKKERFSLILESASTNQTSMYLCASSFPGQGTDTQYFGPGTRLTVL.

CDR3 residues: CASSEGNAGELFF. CDR3 in DNA: TGTGCCAGCAGTGAAGGCAACGCCGGGGAGCTGTTTTTT. The genes are TRBV6-1 and TRBJ2-2; D is uncertain. V lost 1 base to trimming and J lost 6 bases, with 6 bases between them. The CDR3 extends over 13 amino acids. The germline V gene encodes CDR1 MNHNS and CDR2 SASEGT.

This chain links TRBV5-1 with TRBJ2-3; 13 nucleotides match TRBD2. Germline CDR1 and CDR2: SGHRS and YFSETQ. V trimming: 0 bases; J trimming: 4 bases; junction bases outside the gene matches: 8. The CDR3 extends over 18 amino acids. The CDR3 is CASSLATSGGTPADTQYF. The CDR3 DNA is TGCGCCAGCAGCTTGGCGACTAGCGGGGGGACTCCGGCAGATACGCAGTATTTT.

This chain uses TRBV12-3 or TRBV12-4 with TRBJ1-5, with D perhaps matching TRBD1 (5 bases). This CDR3 spans 14 amino acids. The germline V and J ends were trimmed by 1 base and 7 bases, with 11 bases remaining between them. In DNA, the CDR3 is TGTGCCAGCAGTTTAGTGGGACCCTCCCAGCCCCAGCATTTT. It is translated as CASSLVGPSQPQHF.